This TCR beta chain was sequenced in a study of healthy donors' naive CD4 and CD8 T cells. Background on the study: A new alpha primer set targeted every functional IMGT alpha variant.

Study observations and caveats: CDR3 charge plus V and J genes appeared to account for about an eighth of CD4/CD8 variance.

CD4+CD8-CD45RO-CD45RA+ cells were naive CD4+; CD8+CD4-CD45RA+CD27bright cells were naive CD8+. On this clonotype: Its antigen remains unknown.

There are 15 residues in the CDR3. The germline gives CDR1 SGHDN, CDR2 FVKESK. V was shortened by 3 bases and J by 4 bases, with 15 bases between the two germline ends. Starting from roughly 0.55 ug of total RNA, TCR libraries were made with linear amplification. TCRdb re-called the reads through MiXCR, storing one row per CDR3 protein. Of 180,000 or so distinct CDR3 sequences in the sample, around three quarters were seen once. The sample was naive CD4+ and CD8+ T cells sorted from blood, pooled from several donors. This sequence was found in a pool of human donors in good health; the sample pools cells from several healthy donors. V is TRBV14 and J is TRBJ1-2, with a weak D call TRBD1 (5 bases). CDR3 in DNA: TGTGCCAGCAGCCAGGGAGTGGGGACGTCCTATGGCTACACCTTC. It codes for CASSQGVGTSYGYTF.